Below, 14 T cell receptor beta chains from the same sample are listed, as sequenced in a study of shared clonotypes between healthy human individuals (dated by TCRdb to the early 2020s). Library preparation used the immunoSEQ multiplex PCR assay. TCRdb re-hosts the immuneACCESS table, in-frame sequences only. Its copies lack some clones; in the studies checked, an unresolved V gene accounts for under half of them, and the cause for the rest is not known. The sample profile shows millions of clones; over 85% of them were found once. The leading ten clones occupy 0.13% of the sample. Input material: naive CD4+ T cells sorted from blood. The sample's cell subset or site label is to be understood as: CD45RA+ positively selected. The receptor set was obtained from a man between 18 and 35 years old in good health.

This chain connects TRBV9 to TRBJ2-1, with D unresolved. This CDR3 is 15 amino acids long. V shed 4 bases and J shed 1 base, with 12 bases lying between them. Germline assignment: CDR1 SGDLS and CDR2 YYNGEE. CDR3 DNA sequence: TGTGCCAGCAGCCTCACCGGATGGTCCTACAATGAGCAGTTCTTC. Its protein is CASSLTGWSYNEQFF.

A remark on this clone: This CDR3 is also generated by other DNA sequences in the sample. The J gene is TRBJ2-7, the V gene TRBV11-2; D not resolved. The germline CDR1 and CDR2 sequences are SGHAT and FQNNGV. The CDR3 runs 12 residues. Trimming left V 1 base short and J 6 bases short, with 7 bases between. The CDR3, as DNA: TGTGCCAGCAGCTTAGCGGTTGGCGAGCAGTACTTC. Its translation: CASSLAVGEQYF.

The rearrangement uses TRBV19 and TRBJ1-2; 8 positions match TRBD1. This CDR3 is built from 17 residues. The junction had 14 bases not matched to a gene; V was cut back by 8 bases and J by 0 bases. The germline CDR1 and CDR2 sequences are LNHDA and SQIVND (reference sequence). In DNA form, the CDR3 reads TGTGCCAGTGGTCCTACAGGGGGTCTCCTCACTAACTATGGCTACACCTTC. Translation: CASGPTGGLLTNYGYTF.

The chain has TRBV6-6 and TRBJ2-2, with D perhaps matching TRBD1 (6 bases). Germline V CDR1 and CDR2: MNHNY, SVGAGI (reference sequence). This CDR3 spans 15 amino acids. V was shortened by 6 bases and J by 1 base, with 12 bases between the two germline ends. DNA for the CDR3: TGTGCCAGCAGAGCACCGGGACAGAACACCGGGGAGCTGTTTTTT. Amino acid sequence: CASRAPGQNTGELFF.

The V gene is TRBV5-1, the J gene TRBJ2-7; 7 bases map to TRBD1. With V trimmed by 4 bases and J by 4 bases, 5 bases remained unmatched. Germline V CDR1 and CDR2: SGHRS, YFSETQ. This CDR3 contains 13 residues. CDR3 nucleotides: TGCGCCAGCAGCGGCGCACAGGGGTACGAGCAGTACTTC. Translation: CASSGAQGYEQYF.

This chain uses TRBV5-1 with TRBJ2-1; D ambiguous. This CDR3 spans 14 amino acids. The V end was cut by 0 bases, the J end by 8 bases, with 12 bases between. Germline lookup yields CDR1 SGHRS and CDR2 YFSETQ. The CDR3 sequence: CASSLGQPADEQFF. In nucleotides, the CDR3 is TGCGCCAGCAGCTTGGGACAACCTGCAGATGAGCAGTTCTTC.

The chain employs TRBV6-1 and TRBJ2-1; maybe TRBD1 (6 bases). Germline CDR1 reads MNHNS; CDR2 reads SASEGT. CDR3 size: 14 residues. V was pared by 1 base and J by 14 bases, with 18 bases between. In DNA form, the CDR3 reads TGTGCCAGCAGTGAAGGGTCCCCGGGGACACCCAAGTTCTTC. This gives the protein CASSEGSPGTPKFF.

This clone appeared a single time. This sample also contains other DNA sequences that code for the same CDR3. The chain uses TRBV5-1 and TRBJ2-5, with unresolved D. Trimming took off 0 bases at V and 1 base at J, with 7 bases between the two ends. Germline lookup yields CDR1 SGHRS and CDR2 YFSETQ. The CDR3 consists of 14 residues. The CDR3 spells CASSLGRIQETQYF. The CDR3 DNA follows: TGCGCCAGCAGCTTGGGGAGAATCCAAGAGACCCAGTACTTC.

The J gene is TRBJ2-1, the V gene TRBV9, with a weak D call TRBD2 (6 bases). The CDR3 consists of 14 residues. Trimming cost V 3 bases and J 4 bases, with 11 bases left between them. CDR1 and CDR2 (germline): SGDLS, YYNGEE. The CDR3 DNA is TGTGCCAGCAGCGGCCTAGCGACATACAATGAGCAGTTCTTC. It translates to CASSGLATYNEQFF.

In regard to this clone: The sample contains more than one DNA sequence encoding this CDR3. V usage is TRBV6-5 and J usage is TRBJ2-7; weak D call: TRBD2 (5 bases). Trimming took off 9 bases at V and 3 bases at J, with 9 bases between the two ends. This CDR3 is built from 11 residues. Germline lookup yields CDR1 MNHEY and CDR2 SVGAGI. CDR3 loop: CASGRDYEQYF. The CDR3 nucleotides read TGTGCCAGTGGTCGGGACTACGAGCAGTACTTC.

The gene calls are TRBV2 and TRBJ1-2; tentatively, D is TRBD1 (5 bases). The CDR3 sequence is 13 residues long. Germline assignment: CDR1 SNHLY and CDR2 FYNNEI. The V gene lost 2 bases and the J gene lost 4 bases, with 8 bases spanning the gap. This chain's CDR3 is CASSENRSYGYTF. The CDR3 nucleotides read TGTGCCAGCAGTGAAAACAGGAGCTATGGCTACACCTTC.

This chain uses TRBV28 with TRBJ2-5; TRBD2 matches at 8 bases. The V segment lost 5 bases and the J segment 4 bases; nucleotides outside the gene matches: 12. This CDR3 region has 16 residues. Germline V gene data show CDR1 as MDHEN and CDR2 as SYDVKM. In DNA, the CDR3 is TGTGCCAGCAGTCAAACCCCCCCGGGAGGGGGAGAGACCCAGTACTTC. Amino acids: CASSQTPPGGGETQYF.

The DNA for the CDR3 is TGTGCCTGGAGTGGAGACGGGTCTGGCTCACCCCTCCACTTT. Its protein is CAWSGDGSGSPLHF. The chain couples TRBV30 to TRBJ1-6; no firm D call. There are 14 residues in the CDR3. The V end lost 1 base, the J end lost 10 bases, and 14 bases lay between the germline ends. Per germline, CDR1 GTSNPN and CDR2 SVGIG (reference sequence).

V and J are TRBV18 and TRBJ2-7; D is perhaps TRBD1 (5 bases). V was clipped by 4 bases and J by 3 bases, with 10 bases between them. The germline V gene encodes CDR1 KGHSH and CDR2 LQKENI. CDR3 length equals 13 residues. This CDR3 reads CASSLGHNYEQYF. The CDR3 DNA follows: TGTGCCAGCTCACTCGGACATAACTACGAGCAGTACTTC. Filled out from reference TRBV18 and TRBJ2-7, the complete variable domain reads NAGVMQNPRHLVRRRGQEARLRCSPMKGHSHVYWYRQLPEEGLKFMVYLQKENIIDESGMPKERFSAEFPKEGPSILRIQQVVRGDSAAYFCASSLGHNYEQYFGPGTRLTVT.